The 8 T cell receptor beta chains in this list originate from one sample, sequenced in a study of Graves' ophthalmopathy and Graves' hyperthyroidism. Amplified material comprised TCR beta CDR3 regions derived from RNA transcripts. The library came from an HTBI-primed first-round RT-PCR and a second-round multiplex PCR. From the multiplex PCR reads, TCRdb called clonotypes with MiXCR, one entry per CDR3 protein. The sample has some 1.1 million distinct CDR3 sequences; about 36% are singletons. Sequencing used peripheral blood or thyroid tissue (not recorded which). These receptors all come from an adult man with Graves' hyperthyroidism.

V gene TRBV11-3 combines with J gene TRBJ1-2, with D possibly TRBD1 on 5 matching bases. Germline V gene lookup returns CDR1 SGHNT and CDR2 YENEEA. The CDR3 spans 11 residues. The CDR3 region has the DNA TGTGCTAGTCAGGGCGGCTATGGCTACACCTTC. The encoded protein is CASQGGYGYTF. Looking up the rest from reference TRBV11-3 and TRBJ1-2 gives the full variable domain: EAGVVQSPRYKIIEKKQPVAFWCNPISGHNTLYWYLQNLGQGPELLIRYENEEAVDDSQLPKDRFSAERLKGVDSTLKIQPAELGDSAVYLCASQGGYGYTFGSGTRLTVV.

The chain recombines TRBV19 with TRBJ2-5; 9 bases are shared with TRBD1. V lost 7 bases, J lost 3 bases, and 9 bases stayed unmatched. CDR1 is LNHDA, CDR2 SQIVND, per germline (reference sequence). The CDR3 contains 15 residues. Here the CDR3 reads CASTSGTGRKETQYF. In DNA, the CDR3 is TGTGCCAGTACCTCCGGGACAGGGAGGAAAGAGACCCAGTACTTC.

The chain is built from TRBV19 and TRBJ2-5; no firm D call. Germline CDR1 reads LNHDA; CDR2 reads SQIVND (reference sequence). There are 13 residues in the CDR3. Trimming shortened V by 4 bases and J by 5 bases, and 11 bases separated the two germline ends. The CDR3 region is CASSRGAYETQYF. The DNA of the CDR3 is TGTGCCAGTAGTAGGGGTGCGTACGAGACCCAGTACTTC.

V and J are TRBV7-8 and TRBJ1-2; D unclear. Germline CDR1 and CDR2: SGHVS and FQNEAQ. Deletions cut 2 bases from V and 8 bases from J, with 12 bases between. The CDR3 spans 13 residues. The CDR3 DNA follows: TGTGCCAGCAGCTTACAAGGGCCGGAGGGCTACACCTTC. Translation: CASSLQGPEGYTF.

This clonotype was observed at least ten times. The V and J genes are TRBV24-1 and TRBJ1-5; tentatively, D is TRBD1 (5 bases). Trimming removed 9 bases from V and 0 bases from J, with 17 bases in between. The CDR3 runs to 16 residues. The V gene's germline CDR1 is KGHDR and CDR2 SFDVKD. The CDR3 nucleotides are TGTGCCACCGGAATTGACAGACGAGATAGCAATCAGCCCCAGCATTTT. Translating gives CATGIDRRDSNQPQHF.

This clonotype was observed at least ten times. V usage is TRBV7-2 and J usage is TRBJ1-1, with D perhaps TRBD1 (6 bases). The CDR3 consists of 16 residues. V gave up 0 bases and J gave up 6 bases, with 17 bases separating them. In germline, CDR1 is SGHTA, CDR2 FQGNSA. This CDR3 is CASSLAAGTRSAEAFF. The CDR3 nucleotides are TGTGCCAGCAGCTTAGCCGCCGGGACAAGGTCCGCTGAAGCTTTCTTT. Full variable domain (outside the CDR3, taken from reference TRBV7-2 and TRBJ1-1): GAGVSQSPSNKVTEKGKDVELRCDPISGHTALYWYRQSLGQGLEFLIYFQGNSAPDKSGLPSDRFSAERTGGSVSTLTIQRTQQEDSAVYLCASSLAAGTRSAEAFFGQGTRLTVV.

The V and J genes are TRBV3-1 and TRBJ2-7; D may be TRBD1 (5 bases). Germline V CDR1 and CDR2: LGHDT, YNNKEL (reference sequence). The CDR3 totals 14 residues. V lost 0 bases, J lost 7 bases, and 13 bases lay in between. The CDR3 loop reads CASSQDLATAEQYF. The DNA for the CDR3 is TGTGCCAGCAGCCAAGATCTTGCGACAGCTGAGCAGTACTTC.

This clonotype was observed at least ten times. This chain's CDR3 is CASSVGALEKLFF. The CDR3 DNA reads TGTGCCAGCAGCGTGGGGGCGCTTGAAAAACTGTTTTTT. The rearrangement uses TRBV7-2 and TRBJ1-4, with D tentatively TRBD1 (6 bases). The germline V gene has CDR1 SGHTA and CDR2 FQGNSA. CDR3 length: 13 amino acids. Trimming left V 5 bases short and J 7 bases short, with 11 bases between.